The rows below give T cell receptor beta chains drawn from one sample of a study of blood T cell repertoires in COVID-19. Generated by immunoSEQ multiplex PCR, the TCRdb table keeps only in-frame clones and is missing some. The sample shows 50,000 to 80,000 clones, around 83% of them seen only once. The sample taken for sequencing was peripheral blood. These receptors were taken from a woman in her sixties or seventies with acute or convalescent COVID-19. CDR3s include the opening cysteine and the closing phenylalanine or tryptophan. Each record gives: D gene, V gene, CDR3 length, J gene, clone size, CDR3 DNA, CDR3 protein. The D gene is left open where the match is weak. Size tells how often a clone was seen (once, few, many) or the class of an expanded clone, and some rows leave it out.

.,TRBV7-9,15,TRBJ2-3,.,TGTGCCAGCAGCCCAGGACTGTTTAGCACAGATACGCAGTATTTT,CASSPGLFSTDTQYF
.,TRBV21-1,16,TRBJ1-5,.,TGTGCCAGCAGCAAAGGTCAGGGGGCGAGCAATCAGCCCCAGCATTTT,CASSKGQGASNQPQHF
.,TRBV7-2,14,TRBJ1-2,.,TGTGCCAGCAGCATGCGCGGGGGTCGCTATGGCTACACCTTC,CASSMRGGRYGYTF
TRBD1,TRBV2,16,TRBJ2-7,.,TGTGCCAGCAGGGGAACCCTGGGACAGATCTTCCACGAGCAGTACTTC,CASRGTLGQIFHEQYF
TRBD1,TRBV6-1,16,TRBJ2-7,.,TGTGCCAGCAGTGAATCTTACGGACAGGGGGCCTACGAGCAGTACTTC,CASSESYGQGAYEQYF
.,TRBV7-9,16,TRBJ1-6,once,TGTGCCAGCAGCTTTGGGGGCGAGGGGAGTAATTCACCCCTCCACTTT,CASSFGGEGSNSPLHF
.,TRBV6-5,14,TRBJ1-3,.,TGTGCCAGTGAGTGGGGGGGACCCGGAAACACCATATATTTT,CASEWGGPGNTIYF
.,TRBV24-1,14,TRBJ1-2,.,TGTGCCACCAGTGATTTGGGTAGCAGCTATGGCTACACCTTC,CATSDLGSSYGYTF
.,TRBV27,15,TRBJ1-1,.,TGTGCCAGCAGTTTACGGGTAGTAGGAAACACTGAAGCTTTCTTT,CASSLRVVGNTEAFF
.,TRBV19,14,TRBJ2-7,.,TGTGCCAGTAGTCTCACAGGGAGCTCCTACGAGCAGTACTTC,CASSLTGSSYEQYF
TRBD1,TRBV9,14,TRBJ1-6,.,TGTGCCAGCAGCGAGACAGGGGACAATTCACCCCTCCACTTT,CASSETGDNSPLHF
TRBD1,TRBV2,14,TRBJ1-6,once,TGTGCCAGCAGTGAAGCAGACAGGGTATCACCCCTCCACTTT,CASSEADRVSPLHF
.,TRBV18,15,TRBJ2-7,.,TGTGCCAGCTCACCACAGTCCCCCAGGGGCTACGAGCAGTACTTC,CASSPQSPRGYEQYF
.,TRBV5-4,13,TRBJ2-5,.,TGTGCCAGCAGCTTGGCGACTAAAGAGACCCAGTACTTC,CASSLATKETQYF
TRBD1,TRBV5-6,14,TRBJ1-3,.,TGTGCCAGCAGTTTAGGACAGGGGGGAAACACCATATATTTT,CASSLGQGGNTIYF
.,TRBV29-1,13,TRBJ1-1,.,TGCAGCGTTGGGAGGGCTGGGAACACTGAAGCTTTCTTT,CSVGRAGNTEAFF
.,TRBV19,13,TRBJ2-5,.,TGTGCCAGTAGTATAGGTGGGCCTGGAACCCAGTACTTC,CASSIGGPGTQYF
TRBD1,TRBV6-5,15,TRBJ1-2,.,TGTGCCAGCAGACTCGCGCAGGGGGCTAACTATGGCTACACCTTC,CASRLAQGANYGYTF
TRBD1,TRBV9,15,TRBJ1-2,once,TGTGCCAGCAGCCCCAACCCGACAGGGGTACAGGGCTACACCTTC,CASSPNPTGVQGYTF
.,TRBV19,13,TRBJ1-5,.,TGTGCCAGTAGTGCGGTGAGCAATCAGCCCCAGCATTTT,CASSAVSNQPQHF
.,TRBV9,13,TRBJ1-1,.,TGTGCCAGCAGCGTCCTTGACTCCACTGAAGCTTTCTTT,CASSVLDSTEAFF
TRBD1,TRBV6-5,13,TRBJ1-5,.,TGTGCCAGCAGGGGACAGGGGGATCAGCCCCAGCATTTT,CASRGQGDQPQHF
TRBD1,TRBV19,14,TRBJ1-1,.,TGTGCCAGTATCGGACAGGGTTTGTACACTGAAGCTTTCTTT,CASIGQGLYTEAFF
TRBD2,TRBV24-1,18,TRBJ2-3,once,TGTGCCACCAACGGGGGTAGCGGGGGGGTTTTTAGCACAGATACGCAGTATTTT,CATNGGSGGVFSTDTQYF
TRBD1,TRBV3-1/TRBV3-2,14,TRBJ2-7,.,TGTGCCAGCAGCCCCGGGACAGGGGGGTACGAGCAGTACTTC,CASSPGTGGYEQYF
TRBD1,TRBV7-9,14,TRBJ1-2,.,TGTGCCAGCAGCGTTACGACAGGGAACTATGGCTACACCTTC,CASSVTTGNYGYTF
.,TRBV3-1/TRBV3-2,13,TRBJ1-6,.,TGTGCCAGCAGCCAAGTCAGGAATTCACCCCTCCACTTT,CASSQVRNSPLHF
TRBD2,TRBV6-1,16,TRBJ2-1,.,TGTGCCAGCAGTGACGGGAGGGCTTCCTCCTACAATGAGCAGTTCTTC,CASSDGRASSYNEQFF
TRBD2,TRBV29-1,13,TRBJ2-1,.,TGCAGCGCTGGGGGACTAGGGGACGGTGAGCAGTTCTTC,CSAGGLGDGEQFF
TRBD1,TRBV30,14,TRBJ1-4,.,TGTGCCTGGAGTGGGACAGGGTCAAACGAAAAACTGTTTTTT,CAWSGTGSNEKLFF
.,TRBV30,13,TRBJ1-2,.,TGTGCCTGGAGTGCAGGGATTAACTATGGCTACACCTTC,CAWSAGINYGYTF
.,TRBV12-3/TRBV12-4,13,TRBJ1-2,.,TGTGCAGCCGGGGAGGGCCTTCGGTATGGCTACACCTTC,CAAGEGLRYGYTF
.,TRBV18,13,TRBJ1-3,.,TGTGCCAGCACCGCAACCCAGTCAAACGCCATATATTTT,CASTATQSNAIYF
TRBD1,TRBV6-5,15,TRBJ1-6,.,TGTGCCAGCAGTTACTCGGGGGGACAGGGCTCACCCCTCCACTTT,CASSYSGGQGSPLHF
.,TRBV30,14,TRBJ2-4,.,TGTGCCTGGAGCCAGTCCCTAGCCAAAAACATTCAGTACTTC,CAWSQSLAKNIQYF
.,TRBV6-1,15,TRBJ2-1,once,TGTGCCAGCAGTGAAGCGTGGGGGGGGCTCAATGAGCAGTTCTTC,CASSEAWGGLNEQFF
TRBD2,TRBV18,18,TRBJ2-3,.,TGTGCCAGCTCACCACCAAACGGCGGGGGTTCTAGCACAGATACGCAGTATTTT,CASSPPNGGGSSTDTQYF
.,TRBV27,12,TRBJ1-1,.,TGTGCCAGCAGCAGGGTGGGCACTGAAGCTTTCTTT,CASSRVGTEAFF
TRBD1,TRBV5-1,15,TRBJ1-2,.,TGCGCCAGCAGCCCGACAGGGGGCGACCTCTATGGCTACACCTTC,CASSPTGGDLYGYTF
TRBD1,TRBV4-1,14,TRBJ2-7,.,TGCGCCAGCAGCCATCAGGGGGTAGGGTACGAGCAGTACTTC,CASSHQGVGYEQYF
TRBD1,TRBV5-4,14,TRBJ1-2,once,TGTGCCAGCAGCTTGGACAGGGGGCCCTCTGGCTACACCTTC,CASSLDRGPSGYTF
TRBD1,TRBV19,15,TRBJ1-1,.,TGTGCCAGTAGTCCCGGGACAGCCTCGGGGACTGAAGCTTTCTTT,CASSPGTASGTEAFF
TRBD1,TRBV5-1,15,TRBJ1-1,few,TGCGCCAGCAGCCAAACAGGGGCTGGCGGCACTGAAGCTTTCTTT,CASSQTGAGGTEAFF
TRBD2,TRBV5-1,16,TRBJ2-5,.,TGCGCCAGCAGCTCTAGACTAGCGGGGGTACAAGAGACCCAGTACTTC,CASSSRLAGVQETQYF
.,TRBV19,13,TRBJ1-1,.,TGTGCCAGTAGTACGACGGGAGGTACTGAAGCTTTCTTT,CASSTTGGTEAFF
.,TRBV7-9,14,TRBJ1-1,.,TGTGCCAGCAGCTTAGGGACAGCGAACACTGAAGCTTTCTTT,CASSLGTANTEAFF
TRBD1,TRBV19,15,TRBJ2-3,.,TGTGCCAGTAGTATTGGACAGGGATGGACAGATACGCAGTATTTT,CASSIGQGWTDTQYF
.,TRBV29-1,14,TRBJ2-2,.,TGCAGCGCGCAGAGGGCAGGGAACACCGGGGAGCTGTTTTTT,CSAQRAGNTGELFF
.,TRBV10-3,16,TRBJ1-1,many,TGTGCCATCAGTGAGTCCGCAGGCGTCATGAACACTGAAGCTTTCTTT,CAISESAGVMNTEAFF
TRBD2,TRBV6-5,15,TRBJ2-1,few,TGTGCCAGTCATGTCGACCGGGGGGTCTACAATGAGCAGTTCTTC,CASHVDRGVYNEQFF
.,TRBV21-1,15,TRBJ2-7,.,TGTGCCAGCAGTTCCCCGGGACTCGAAGACTACGAGCAGTACTTC,CASSSPGLEDYEQYF
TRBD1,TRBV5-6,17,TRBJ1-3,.,TGTGCCAGCAGCTTGGACACTGCAGGGGGCGGTGGAAACACCATATATTTT,CASSLDTAGGGGNTIYF
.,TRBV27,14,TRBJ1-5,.,TGTGCCAGCAGTTTGAGGGTAGGTAGGCAGCCCCAGCATTTT,CASSLRVGRQPQHF
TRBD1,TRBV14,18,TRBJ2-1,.,TGTGCCAGCAGCCAAGAAGGGGCCGGGACAGGGTTAAAGAATGAGCAGTTCTTC,CASSQEGAGTGLKNEQFF
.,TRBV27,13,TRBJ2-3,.,TGTGCCAGCAGTTTTGGGGGGACAGATACGCAGTATTTT,CASSFGGTDTQYF
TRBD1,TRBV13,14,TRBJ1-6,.,TGTGCCAGCAGCTCTGGACAGGGGAATTCACCCCTCCACTTT,CASSSGQGNSPLHF
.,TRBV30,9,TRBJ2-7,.,TGTGCCGCGGACAGTCCGCAGTACTTC,CAADSPQYF
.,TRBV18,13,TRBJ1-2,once,TGTGCCAGCTCACCGGGAGGGAACTATGGCTACACCTTC,CASSPGGNYGYTF